The following is a T cell receptor beta chain sequence with its context. This sample was taken from a study of T cells in Graves' hyperthyroidism and ophthalmopathy. The hyperthyroidism was newly diagnosed and had lasted under 2 months; the patients were aged 18 to 65. Extraction of PBMCs used roughly 9.4 ml of fresh peripheral blood. This CDR3 is 11 amino acids long. V lost 2 bases, J lost 10 bases, and 8 bases lay in between. The CDR3 regions of TCR beta were amplified from RNA transcripts. A first-round RT-PCR of the TCR CDR3 used the HTBI primer set. TCRdb processed the multiplex PCR reads anew with MiXCR; each CDR3 protein has one entry. The table shows about 700,000 distinct CDR3 sequences, with approximately 14% occurring only once.

The receptor's source is a woman between 18 and 29 years old with Graves' hyperthyroidism. J is TRBJ1-2 and V is TRBV12-3 or TRBV12-4; D gene uncertain. The sequencing sample was made of blood. The CDR3 DNA is TGTGCCAGCAGTTTATCCTATCACTACACCTTC. Translation gives CASSLSYHYTF.